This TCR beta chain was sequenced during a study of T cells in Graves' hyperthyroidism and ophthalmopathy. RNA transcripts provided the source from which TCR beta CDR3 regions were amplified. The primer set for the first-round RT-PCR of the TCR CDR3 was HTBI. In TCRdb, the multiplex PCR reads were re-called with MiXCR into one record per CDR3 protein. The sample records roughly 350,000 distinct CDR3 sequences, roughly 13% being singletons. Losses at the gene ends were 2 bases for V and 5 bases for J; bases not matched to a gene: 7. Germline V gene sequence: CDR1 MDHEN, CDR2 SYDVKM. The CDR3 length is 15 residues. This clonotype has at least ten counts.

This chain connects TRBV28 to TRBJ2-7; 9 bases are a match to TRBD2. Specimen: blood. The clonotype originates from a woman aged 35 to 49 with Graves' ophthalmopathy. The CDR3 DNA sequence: TGTGCCAGCAGTTTACTAGCGGGGCCTCCCCACGAGCAGTACTTC. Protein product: CASSLLAGPPHEQYF.